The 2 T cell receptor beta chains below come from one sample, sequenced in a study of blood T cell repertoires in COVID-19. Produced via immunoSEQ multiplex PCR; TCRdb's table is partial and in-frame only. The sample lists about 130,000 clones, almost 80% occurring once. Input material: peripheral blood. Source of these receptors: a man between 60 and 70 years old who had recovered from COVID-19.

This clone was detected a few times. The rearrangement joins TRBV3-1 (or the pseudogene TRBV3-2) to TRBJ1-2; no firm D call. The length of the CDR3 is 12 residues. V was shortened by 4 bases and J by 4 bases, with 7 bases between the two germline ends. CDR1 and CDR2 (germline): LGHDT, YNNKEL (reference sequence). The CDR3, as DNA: TGTGCCAGCAGCCCTCCCGGCTATGGCTACACCTTC. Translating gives CASSPPGYGYTF.

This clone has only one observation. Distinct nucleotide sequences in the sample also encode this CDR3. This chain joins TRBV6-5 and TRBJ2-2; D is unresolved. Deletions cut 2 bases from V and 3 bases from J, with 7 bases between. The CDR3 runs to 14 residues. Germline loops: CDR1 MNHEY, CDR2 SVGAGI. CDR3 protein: CASSYRLDTGELFF. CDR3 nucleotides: TGTGCCAGCAGTTACCGGCTAGACACCGGGGAGCTGTTTTTT.